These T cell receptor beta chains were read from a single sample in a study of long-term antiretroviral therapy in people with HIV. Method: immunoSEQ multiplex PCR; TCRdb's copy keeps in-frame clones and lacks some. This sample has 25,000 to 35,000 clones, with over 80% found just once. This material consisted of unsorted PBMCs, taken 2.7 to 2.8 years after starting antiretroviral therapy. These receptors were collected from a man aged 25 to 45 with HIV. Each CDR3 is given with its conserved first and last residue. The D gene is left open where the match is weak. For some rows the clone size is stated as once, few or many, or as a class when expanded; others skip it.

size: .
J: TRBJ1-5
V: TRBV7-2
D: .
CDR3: CASSLAPGSNQPQHF
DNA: TGTGCCAGCAGCTTAGCACCGGGGAGCAATCAGCCCCAGCATTTT

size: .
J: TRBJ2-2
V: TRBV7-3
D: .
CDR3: CASSSSGAAGELFF
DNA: TGTGCCAGCAGCTCCTCAGGGGCGGCCGGGGAGCTGTTTTTT

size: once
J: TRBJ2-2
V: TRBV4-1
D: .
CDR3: CASSPSPYTGELFF
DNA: TGCGCCAGCAGCCCCTCTCCTTACACCGGGGAGCTGTTTTTT

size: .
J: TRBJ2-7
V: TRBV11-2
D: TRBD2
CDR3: CASSLRGTSVDEQYF
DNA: TGTGCCAGCAGCTTACGGGGGACTAGTGTTGACGAGCAGTACTTC

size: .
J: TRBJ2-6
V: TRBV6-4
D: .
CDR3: CASSEVSGANVLTF
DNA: TGTGCCAGCAGTGAGGTCTCTGGGGCCAACGTCCTGACTTTC

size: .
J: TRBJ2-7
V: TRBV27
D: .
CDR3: CASSLSEGAQYEQYF
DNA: TGTGCCAGCAGTTTATCGGAGGGGGCCCAATACGAGCAGTACTTC

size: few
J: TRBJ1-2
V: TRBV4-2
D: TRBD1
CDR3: CASSVGQEGVGYTF
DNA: TGTGCCAGCAGCGTAGGACAGGAGGGGGTTGGCTACACCTTC

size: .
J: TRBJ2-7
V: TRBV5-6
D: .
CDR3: CASRRMGTPAEQYF
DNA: TGTGCCAGCAGGCGGATGGGTACACCCGCCGAGCAGTACTTC

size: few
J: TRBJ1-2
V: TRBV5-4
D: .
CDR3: CASSLGRVDYGYTF
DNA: TGTGCCAGCAGCCTCGGGCGGGTTGACTATGGCTACACCTTC

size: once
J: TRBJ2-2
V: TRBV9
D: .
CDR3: CASSITPANTGELFF
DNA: TGTGCCAGCAGCATTACACCCGCGAACACCGGGGAGCTGTTTTTT

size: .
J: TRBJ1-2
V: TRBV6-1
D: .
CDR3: CASSEGRPTHYGYTF
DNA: TGTGCCAGCAGCGAGGGGCGGCCGACCCACTATGGCTACACCTTC

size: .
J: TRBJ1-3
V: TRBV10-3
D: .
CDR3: CAISDLQGRGNTIYF
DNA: TGTGCCATCAGCGATTTACAGGGTCGAGGAAACACCATATATTTT

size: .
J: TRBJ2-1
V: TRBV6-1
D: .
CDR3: CASIRQSLSEQFF
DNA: TGTGCCAGCATCCGACAGAGTTTGTCTGAGCAGTTCTTC

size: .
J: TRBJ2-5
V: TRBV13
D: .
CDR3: CASSLWGLGGETQYF
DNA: TGTGCCAGCAGCTTATGGGGTCTCGGTGGGGAGACCCAGTACTTC

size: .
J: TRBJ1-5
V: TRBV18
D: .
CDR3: CASSPAYNQPQHF
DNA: TGTGCCAGCTCACCGGCATACAATCAGCCCCAGCATTTT

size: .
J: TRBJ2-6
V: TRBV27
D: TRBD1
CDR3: CASSLERRVGTGYSGANVLTF
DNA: TGTGCCAGCAGTTTAGAAAGACGAGTCGGGACAGGGTACTCTGGGGCCAACGTCCTGACTTTC

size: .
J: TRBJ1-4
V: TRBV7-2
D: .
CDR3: CASSLVGPPKKLFF
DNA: TGTGCCAGCAGCTTAGTAGGGCCCCCGAAAAAACTGTTTTTT

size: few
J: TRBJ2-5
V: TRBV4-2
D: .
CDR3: CASTPSISQETQYF
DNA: TGTGCCAGCACCCCGTCTATCTCGCAGGAGACCCAGTACTTC

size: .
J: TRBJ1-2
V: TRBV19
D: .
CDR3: CASSNTGSNGYTF
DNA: TGTGCCAGTAGTAACACAGGGAGTAATGGCTACACCTTC

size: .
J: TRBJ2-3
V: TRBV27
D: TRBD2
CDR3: CASSATSGRVFTDTQYF
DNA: TGTGCCAGCAGTGCGACTAGCGGGAGAGTTTTCACAGATACGCAGTATTTT

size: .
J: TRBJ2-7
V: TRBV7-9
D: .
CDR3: CASSRQATPYEQYF
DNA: TGTGCCAGCAGCCGACAGGCCACCCCCTACGAGCAGTACTTC

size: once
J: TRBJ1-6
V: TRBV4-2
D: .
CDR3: CASSRGGSSYNSPLHF
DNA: TGTGCCAGCAGCCGGGGAGGATCGTCCTATAATTCACCCCTCCACTTT

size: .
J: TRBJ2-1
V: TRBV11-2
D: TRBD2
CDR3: CASSPRLAVYNEQFF
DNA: TGTGCCAGCAGCCCACGACTAGCGGTCTACAATGAGCAGTTCTTC

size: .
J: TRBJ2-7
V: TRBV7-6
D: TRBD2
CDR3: CASSQGLAGGEQYF
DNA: TGTGCCAGCAGCCAGGGACTAGCGGGAGGCGAGCAGTACTTC

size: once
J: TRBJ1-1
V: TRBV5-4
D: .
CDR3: CASSFGGPRMNTEAFF
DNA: TGTGCCAGCAGCTTTGGGGGGCCGCGGATGAACACTGAAGCTTTCTTT

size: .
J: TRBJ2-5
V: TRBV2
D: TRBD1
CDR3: CASRTLRQGRSETQYF
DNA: TGTGCCAGCAGGACCCTAAGACAGGGAAGGTCGGAGACCCAGTACTTC

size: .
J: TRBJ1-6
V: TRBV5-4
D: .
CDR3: CASSLRGRNSPLHF
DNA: TGTGCCAGCAGCTTGCGGGGCCGTAATTCACCCCTCCACTTT

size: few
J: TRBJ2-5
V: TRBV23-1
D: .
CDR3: CASSQFPVVGQETQYF
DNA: TGCGCCAGCAGTCAATTCCCGGTGGTGGGGCAAGAGACCCAGTACTTC

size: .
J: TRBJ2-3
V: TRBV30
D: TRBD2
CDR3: CAWSRAGDDTDTQYF
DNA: TGTGCCTGGAGTCGAGCGGGGGACGACACAGATACGCAGTATTTT

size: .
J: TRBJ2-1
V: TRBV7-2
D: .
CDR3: CASSSTLGEQFF
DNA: TGTGCCAGCAGCTCGACACTGGGTGAGCAGTTCTTC

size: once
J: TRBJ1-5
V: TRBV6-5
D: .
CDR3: CASSYSAANQPQHF
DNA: TGTGCCAGCAGTTATTCGGCAGCCAATCAGCCCCAGCATTTT

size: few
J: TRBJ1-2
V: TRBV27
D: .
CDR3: CASSPQPPDLSPNYGYTF
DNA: TGTGCCAGCAGTCCCCAGCCCCCTGACCTCTCCCCTAACTATGGCTACACCTTC

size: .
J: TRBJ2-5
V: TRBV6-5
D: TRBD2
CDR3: CASSLTSGGPYQYF
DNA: TGTGCCAGCAGTCTTACTAGCGGGGGGCCCTACCAGTACTTC

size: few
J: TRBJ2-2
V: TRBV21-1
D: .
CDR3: CASSKGGGPGELFF
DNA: TGTGCCAGCAGCAAAGGTGGGGGCCCCGGGGAGCTGTTTTTT

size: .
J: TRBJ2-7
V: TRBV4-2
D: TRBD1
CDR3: CASSEPGQGDYEQYF
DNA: TGTGCCAGCAGCGAACCGGGACAGGGGGACTACGAGCAGTACTTC

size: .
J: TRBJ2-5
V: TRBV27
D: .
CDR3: CASSETHRAQETQYF
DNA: TGTGCCAGCAGTGAAACACACAGGGCACAAGAGACCCAGTACTTC

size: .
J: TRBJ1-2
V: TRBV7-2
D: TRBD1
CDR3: CASSYYGTGDGYTF
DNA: TGTGCCAGCAGCTATTACGGGACAGGGGATGGCTACACCTTC

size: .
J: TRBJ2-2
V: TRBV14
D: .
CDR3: CASSQRSVANTGELFF
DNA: TGTGCCAGCAGCCAAAGATCCGTCGCGAACACCGGGGAGCTGTTTTTT

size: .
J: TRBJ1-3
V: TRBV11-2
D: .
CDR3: CASSLGGISGNTIYF
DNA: TGTGCCAGCAGCTTAGGTGGCATCTCTGGAAACACCATATATTTT

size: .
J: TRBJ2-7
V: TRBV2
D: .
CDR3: CASKRASYEQYF
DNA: TGTGCCAGCAAGCGGGCGTCCTACGAGCAGTACTTC

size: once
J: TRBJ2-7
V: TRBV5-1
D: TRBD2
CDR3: CASSSSGGAHEQYF
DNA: TGCGCCAGCAGCTCTAGCGGGGGGGCGCACGAGCAGTACTTC

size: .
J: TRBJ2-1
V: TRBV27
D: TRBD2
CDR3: CASRRSGIAGGRGNEQFF
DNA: TGTGCCAGCAGACGATCGGGGATAGCGGGAGGGCGAGGCAATGAGCAGTTCTTC

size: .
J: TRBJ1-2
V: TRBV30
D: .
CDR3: CAWSTLLGNYGYTF
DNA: TGTGCCTGGAGTACCCTCCTCGGTAACTATGGCTACACCTTC

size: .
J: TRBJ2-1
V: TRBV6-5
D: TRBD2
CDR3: CASSYLTSGYNNEQFF
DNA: TGTGCCAGCAGTTACCTGACTAGCGGGTATAACAATGAGCAGTTCTTC

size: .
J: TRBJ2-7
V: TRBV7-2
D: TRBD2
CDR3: CASSPGVAGGARAYEQYF
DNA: TGTGCCAGCAGCCCGGGGGTAGCGGGGGGGGCTAGAGCCTACGAGCAGTACTTC

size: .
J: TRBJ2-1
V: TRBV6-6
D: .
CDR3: CASSPPGIRDNEQFF
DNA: TGTGCCAGCAGTCCTCCGGGAATCAGGGACAATGAGCAGTTCTTC

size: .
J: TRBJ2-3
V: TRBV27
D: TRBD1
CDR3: CASSLSAGQGYTDTQYF
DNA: TGTGCCAGCAGTCTATCGGCGGGACAGGGCTACACAGATACGCAGTATTTT

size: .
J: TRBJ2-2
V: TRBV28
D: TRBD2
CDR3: CASSLWNLAGGPGELFF
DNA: TGTGCCAGCAGTTTATGGAATCTAGCGGGGGGGCCCGGGGAGCTGTTTTTT

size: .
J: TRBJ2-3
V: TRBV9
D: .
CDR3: CASSASTDTQYF
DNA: TGTGCCAGCAGCGCTAGCACAGATACGCAGTATTTT

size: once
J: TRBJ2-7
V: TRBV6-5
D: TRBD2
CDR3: CATYGTSGSEQYF
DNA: TGTGCCACCTACGGGACTAGCGGCTCCGAGCAGTACTTC

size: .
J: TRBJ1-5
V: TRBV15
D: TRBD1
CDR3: CATSRPSGTGWGNNQPQHF
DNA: TGTGCCACCAGCAGACCCTCCGGGACAGGGTGGGGGAACAATCAGCCCCAGCATTTT

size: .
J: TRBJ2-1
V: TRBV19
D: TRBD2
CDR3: CASSIDISRTSGTDEQFF
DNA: TGTGCCAGTAGTATAGATATTTCAAGGACTAGCGGGACGGATGAGCAGTTCTTC

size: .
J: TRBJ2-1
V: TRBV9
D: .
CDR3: CASSVTSKEQFF
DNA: TGTGCCAGCAGCGTAACGTCAAAAGAGCAGTTCTTC

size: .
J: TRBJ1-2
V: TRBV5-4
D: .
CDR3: CASNFGGSYGYTF
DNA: TGTGCCAGCAACTTCGGGGGTAGCTATGGCTACACCTTC